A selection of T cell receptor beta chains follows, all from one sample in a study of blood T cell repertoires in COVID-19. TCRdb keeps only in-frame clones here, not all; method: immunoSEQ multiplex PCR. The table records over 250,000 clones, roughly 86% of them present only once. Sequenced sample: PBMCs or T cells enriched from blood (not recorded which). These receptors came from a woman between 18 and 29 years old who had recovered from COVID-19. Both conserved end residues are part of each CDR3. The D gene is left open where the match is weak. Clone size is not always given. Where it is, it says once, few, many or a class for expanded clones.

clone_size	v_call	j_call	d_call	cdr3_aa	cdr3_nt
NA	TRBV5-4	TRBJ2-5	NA	CASSPGPDLQETQYF	TGTGCCAGCAGCCCTGGGCCAGACCTACAAGAGACCCAGTACTTC
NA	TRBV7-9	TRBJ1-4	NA	CASSPSQRGWLFF	TGTGCCAGCAGCCCCTCTCAGAGAGGTTGGCTGTTTTTT
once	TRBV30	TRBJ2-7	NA	CAWSRTATNEQYF	TGTGCCTGGTCGAGGACAGCTACTAACGAGCAGTACTTC
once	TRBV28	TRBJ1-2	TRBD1	CASSSTGGYGYTF	TGTGCCAGCAGTTCGACAGGGGGCTATGGCTACACCTTC
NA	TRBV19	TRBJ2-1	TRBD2	CASSPGTSGSAEQFF	TGTGCCAGTAGTCCCGGGACTAGCGGGAGTGCTGAGCAGTTCTTC
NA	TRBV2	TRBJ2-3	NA	CASSETSWIDTQYF	TGTGCCAGCAGTGAAACTAGTTGGATAGATACGCAGTATTTT
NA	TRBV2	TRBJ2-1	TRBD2	CASRKQRGRYNEQFF	TGTGCCAGCAGAAAACAGCGGGGACGCTACAATGAGCAGTTCTTC
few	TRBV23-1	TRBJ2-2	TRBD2	CASSNETSGSITPRTGELFF	TGCGCCAGCAGTAACGAGACTAGCGGGAGTATAACCCCCCGCACCGGGGAGCTGTTTTTT
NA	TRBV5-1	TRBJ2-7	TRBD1	CASSLVTGGRYEQYF	TGCGCCAGCAGCTTGGTGACAGGGGGGAGGTACGAGCAGTACTTC
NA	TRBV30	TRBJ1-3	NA	CAWSVLVSGNTIYF	TGTGCCTGGAGTGTACTCGTCTCTGGAAACACCATATATTTT
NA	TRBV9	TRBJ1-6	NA	CASSVGQGLDSPLHF	TGTGCCAGCAGCGTAGGTCAGGGGTTGGATTCACCCCTCCACTTT
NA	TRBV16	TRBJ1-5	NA	CASSQSGGLGLGNQPQHF	TGTGCCAGCAGCCAATCTGGAGGGCTGGGTTTGGGCAATCAGCCCCAGCATTTT
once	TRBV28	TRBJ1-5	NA	CASSRRGYRSNQPQHF	TGTGCCAGCAGTCGACGCGGGTATCGGAGCAATCAGCCCCAGCATTTT
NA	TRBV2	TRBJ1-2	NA	CASSGLGGYGYTF	TGTGCCAGCAGTGGGCTCGGGGGCTATGGCTACACCTTC
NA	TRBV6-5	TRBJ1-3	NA	CASSYAGSSGNTIYF	TGTGCCAGCAGTTACGCTGGCAGCTCTGGAAACACCATATATTTT
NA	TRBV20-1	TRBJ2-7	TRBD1	CSASQGAVEQYF	TGCAGTGCTAGTCAGGGGGCAGTCGAGCAGTACTTC
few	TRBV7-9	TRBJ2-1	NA	CASSLEAGKQFF	TGTGCCAGCAGCTTAGAGGCGGGGAAGCAGTTCTTC
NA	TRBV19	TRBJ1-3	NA	CASSRTFPGNTIYF	TGTGCCAGTAGCCGGACTTTTCCTGGAAACACCATATATTTT
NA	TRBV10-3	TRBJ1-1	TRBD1	CAIRRETGQNTEAFF	TGTGCCATCAGGCGAGAGACAGGGCAAAACACTGAAGCTTTCTTT
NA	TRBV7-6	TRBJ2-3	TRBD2	CASSPGLAGTSDTQYF	TGTGCCAGCAGCCCGGGACTAGCGGGAACTTCTGATACGCAGTATTTT
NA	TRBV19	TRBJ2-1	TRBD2	CASSIGTGGHNEQFF	TGTGCCAGTAGTATAGGAACGGGAGGGCACAATGAGCAGTTCTTC
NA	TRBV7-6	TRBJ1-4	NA	CASSHGGSSRRTNEKLFF	TGTGCCAGCAGCCACGGGGGAAGCTCGAGAAGGACTAATGAAAAACTGTTTTTT
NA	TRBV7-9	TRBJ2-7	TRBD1	CASSRTGDASEQYF	TGTGCCAGCAGCCGGACAGGGGATGCCTCCGAGCAGTACTTC
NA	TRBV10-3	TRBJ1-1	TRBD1	CAISEGQGGNTEAFF	TGTGCCATCAGTGAGGGTCAGGGGGGGAACACTGAAGCTTTCTTT
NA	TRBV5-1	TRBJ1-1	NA	CASSPRTDFAGTEAFF	TGCGCCAGCAGCCCCAGGACAGACTTCGCTGGCACTGAAGCTTTCTTT
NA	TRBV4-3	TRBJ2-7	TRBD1	CASSQEPGQGSYEQYF	TGCGCCAGCAGCCAAGAGCCGGGACAGGGCTCCTACGAGCAGTACTTC
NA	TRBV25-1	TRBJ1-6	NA	CASSESAGLPLHF	TGTGCCAGCAGTGAATCTGCGGGTCTACCCCTCCACTTT
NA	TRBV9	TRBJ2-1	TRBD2	CASSVATSGRAPSYNEQFF	TGTGCCAGCAGCGTAGCAACTAGCGGGAGGGCCCCCTCCTACAATGAGCAGTTCTTC
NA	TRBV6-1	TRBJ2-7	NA	CASSESPYEQYF	TGTGCCAGCAGTGAAAGCCCCTACGAGCAGTACTTC
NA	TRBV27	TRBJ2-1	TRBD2	CASCDRLAKSYNEQFF	TGTGCCAGCTGCGATAGACTAGCTAAGTCCTACAATGAGCAGTTCTTC
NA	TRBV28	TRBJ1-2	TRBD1	CALSDRGYGYTF	TGTGCCCTATCCGACAGGGGTTATGGCTACACCTTC
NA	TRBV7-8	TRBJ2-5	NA	CASRPPRTRRLETQYF	TGTGCCAGCAGACCCCCTCGGACTCGCCGGCTGGAGACCCAGTACTTC
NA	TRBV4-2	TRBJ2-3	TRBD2	CASSQTQTSGVTDTQYF	TGTGCCAGCAGCCAGACTCAGACTAGCGGGGTCACAGATACGCAGTATTTT
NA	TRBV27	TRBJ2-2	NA	CASSLRQGPGELFF	TGTGCCAGCAGTCTGCGTCAGGGGCCCGGGGAGCTGTTTTTT
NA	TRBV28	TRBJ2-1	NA	CASLTRLSGASYNEQFF	TGTGCCAGCCTCACCCGGCTGTCGGGAGCTTCCTACAATGAGCAGTTCTTC
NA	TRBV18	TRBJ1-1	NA	CASSPSSRQGNTEAFF	TGTGCCAGCTCACCGTCAAGTCGCCAGGGGAACACTGAAGCTTTCTTT
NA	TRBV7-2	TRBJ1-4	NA	CASSETPTTTNEKLFF	TGTGCCAGCAGCGAAACCCCAACTACAACTAATGAAAAACTGTTTTTT
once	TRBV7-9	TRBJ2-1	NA	CASSPDSKTYNEQFF	TGTGCCAGCAGCCCCGACTCCAAGACCTACAATGAGCAGTTCTTC
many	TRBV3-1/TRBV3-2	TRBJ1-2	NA	CASSQQGIYGYTF	TGTGCCAGCAGCCAACAGGGGATCTATGGCTACACCTTC
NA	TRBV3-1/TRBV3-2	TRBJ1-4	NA	CASSLEGHDNEKLFF	TGTGCCAGCAGCCTCGAAGGACACGATAATGAAAAACTGTTTTTT